The entry below gives a single TCR beta chain sequence along with its context. The antigen is not known. The study ran its PCR with 60 Vbeta and 13 Jbeta primers. Sequenced by immunoSEQ multiplex PCR; TCRdb stores in-frame clones only, minus some. The table shows tens of thousands of clones, with just over 70% occurring only once. The record originates from a study of cytomegalovirus exposure and HLA in healthy donors. V was cut by 0 bases and J by 7 bases, with 15 bases left in between. This CDR3 has 16 amino acids. CDR1 is SGHAT and CDR2 is FQNNGV in the germline V gene. Notes on the study in general: Reports described diagnosis of cytomegalovirus status by the classifier as highly specific and sensitive. In a later analysis, CMV-associated beta chains were mostly HLA-associated, it appeared. TCR beta V segments were, for the most part, productive about 87% or about 30% of the time in an earlier analysis. Most subjects' HLA-A and HLA-B alleles were reportedly predicted from TCR beta sequences.

This receptor was obtained from a man aged 55 to 69 in good health and CMV-seropositive. Input material: PBMCs. The chain combines TRBV11-2 with TRBJ1-4; no clear D gene. For the CDR3, the DNA is TGTGCCAGCAGCTTAGATCTGAATTTGGCTCGTGAAAAACTGTTTTTT. The encoded protein is CASSLDLNLAREKLFF. Complete variable domain (other parts from reference TRBV11-2 and TRBJ1-4): EAGVAQSPRYKIIEKRQSVAFWCNPISGHATLYWYQQILGQGPKLLIQFQNNGVVDDSQLPKDRFSAERLKGVDSTLKIQPAKLEDSAVYLCASSLDLNLAREKLFFGSGTQLSVL.